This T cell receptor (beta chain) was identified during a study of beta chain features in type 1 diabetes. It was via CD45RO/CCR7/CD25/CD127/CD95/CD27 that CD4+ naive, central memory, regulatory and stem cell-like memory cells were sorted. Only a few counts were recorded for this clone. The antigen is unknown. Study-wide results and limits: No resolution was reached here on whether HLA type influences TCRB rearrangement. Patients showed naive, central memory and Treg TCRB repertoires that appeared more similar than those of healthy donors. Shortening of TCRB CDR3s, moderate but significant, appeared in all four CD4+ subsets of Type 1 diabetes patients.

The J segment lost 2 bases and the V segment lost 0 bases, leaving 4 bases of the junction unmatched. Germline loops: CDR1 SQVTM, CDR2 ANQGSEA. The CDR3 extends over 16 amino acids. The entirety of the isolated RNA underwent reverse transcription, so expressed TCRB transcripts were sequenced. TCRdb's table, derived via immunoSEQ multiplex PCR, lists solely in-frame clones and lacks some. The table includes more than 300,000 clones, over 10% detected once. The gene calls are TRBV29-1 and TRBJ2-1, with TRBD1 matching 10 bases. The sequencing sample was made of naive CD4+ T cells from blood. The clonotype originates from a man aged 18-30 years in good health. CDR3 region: CSVEDFGQGAYNEQFF. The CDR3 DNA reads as TGCAGCGTTGAAGATTTCGGACAGGGGGCCTACAATGAGCAGTTCTTC.